This T cell receptor beta chain was recorded in a study of blood T cell repertoires in COVID-19 (dated by TCRdb to about 2020). General notes on the study: Samples covering the acute and convalescent phases of COVID-19 were provided by collaborators in the United States, Italy and Spain. The prospective study material was composed of cDNA or gDNA derived from T cells, B-cell-depleted T cells, or PBMCs. The dataset comprised deeply sampled blood TCRbeta repertoires from subjects exposed to, actively infected with, or recovered from COVID-19. The repertoires were released in a freely available public database meant as a resource for research on the immune response to SARS-CoV-2. Samples came from the ongoing ImmuneRACE study (first 160 participants) plus 1,254 subjects from 6 global collaborators. Sample metadata almost always included a de-identified subject ID, COVID-19 status, age in years and sex. Where available, HLA class I and class II types were obtained from metadata supplied by the sample provider rather than from assay-based typing. Broad study findings and their caveats: The quantity of clinical and demographic metadata differed by source and by participant and was supplied without curation.

V is shortened by 5 bases, J by 4 bases, and the region joining them spans 9 bases. Measured from the cysteine to the phenylalanine, the CDR3 is 13 residues long. CDR3 DNA is the only sequence kept; it has 39 bases, read in frame from the first base. CDR1 and CDR2 are drawn from the germline V gene: SGHTA, FQGTGA. On this clone: Its antigen is still unknown. Base quality data are lacking; no much larger clone is found one base away.

TCRbeta CDR3 regions were amplified from genomic DNA by means of the immunoSEQ Assay, a bias-controlled multiplex PCR. In the original analysis: Nucleated cell counts per sample were estimated from amplification of reference gene primers within the assay. To quantify the absolute abundance of each unique TCRbeta CDR3 rearrangement, sequence reads were collapsed and filtered. Productive Simpson clonality was computed per sample as the square root of Simpson's diversity index over productive rearrangements. As stored in TCRdb, this immuneACCESS dataset retains in-frame rearrangements with V and J assigned. A fraction of the clones does not appear; measured against another copy, unresolved V genes explain less than half of the discrepancy, and the remainder lacks a known reason. V and J calls plus clone size are reproduced from that table; the DNA served to infer D and trimming. Recorded for this sample are 330,000 or so clones; about nine tenths of them occurred a single time. Approximately 1% of the sample goes to the ten largest clones.

Participants in the prospective study were aged about 18 to 89 years, lived in 20 to 25 United States geographic areas, and enrolled through a virtual design. Cohort assignment in the prospective study relied on participant-reported clinical history from a screening survey and a study questionnaire. A participant counted as exposed if, within 2 weeks of entering the study, that participant had been in contact with someone who had a PCR-confirmed or clinician-diagnosed COVID-19 case. Each participant in the prospective study had whole blood, serum and a nasopharyngeal or oropharyngeal swab collected by mobile phlebotomists. Participants in the prospective study had the option to provide additional blood draws and questionnaires over a roughly two-month period. Blood samples from the prospective study were shipped frozen or at room temperature prior to DNA extraction.

The receptor was derived from a woman aged 25 to 39 who had been exposed to COVID-19. Sequenced input: PBMCs or T cells enriched from blood (not recorded which). The rearrangement combines TRBV7-3 with TRBJ1-5; possibly the D gene is TRBD1, per 6 matching bases. The CDR3 reads CASSAGVNQPQHF. The DNA sequence is TGTGCCAGCAGCGCAGGGGTGAATCAGCCCCAGCATTTT.